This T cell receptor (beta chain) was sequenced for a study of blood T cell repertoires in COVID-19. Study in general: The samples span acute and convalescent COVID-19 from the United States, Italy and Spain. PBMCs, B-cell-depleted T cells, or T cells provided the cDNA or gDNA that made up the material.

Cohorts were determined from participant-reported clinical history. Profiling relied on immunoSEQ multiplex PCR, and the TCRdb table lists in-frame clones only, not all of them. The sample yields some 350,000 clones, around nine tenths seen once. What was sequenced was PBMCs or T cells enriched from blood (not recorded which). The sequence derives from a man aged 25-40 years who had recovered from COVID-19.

The CDR3 protein is CASSSTRQGINEKLFF. DNA for the CDR3: TGTGCCAGCAGCTCAACGAGACAGGGAATTAATGAAAAACTGTTTTTT. This chain joins TRBV5-4 and TRBJ1-4; 7 bases agree with TRBD1. CDR1 is SGHNT, CDR2 YYREEE, per germline (reference sequence). CDR3 size: 16 residues. The J segment lost 4 bases and the V segment lost 3 bases, leaving 9 bases of the junction unmatched.